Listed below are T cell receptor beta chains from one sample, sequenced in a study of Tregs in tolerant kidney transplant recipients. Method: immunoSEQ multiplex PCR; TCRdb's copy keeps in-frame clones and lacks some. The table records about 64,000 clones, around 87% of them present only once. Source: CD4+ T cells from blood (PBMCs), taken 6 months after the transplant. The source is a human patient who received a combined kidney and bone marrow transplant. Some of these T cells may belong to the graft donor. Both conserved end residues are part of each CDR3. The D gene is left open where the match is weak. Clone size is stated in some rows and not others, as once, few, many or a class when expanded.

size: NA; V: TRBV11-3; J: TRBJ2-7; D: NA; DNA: TGTGCCAGCAGCTCAGGGTTGCCCTACGAGCAGTACTTC; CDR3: CASSSGLPYEQYF
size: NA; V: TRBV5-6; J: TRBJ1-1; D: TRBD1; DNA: TGTGCCAGCAGCACAGGGACAGGGTTAAACACTGAAGCTTTCTTT; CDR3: CASSTGTGLNTEAFF
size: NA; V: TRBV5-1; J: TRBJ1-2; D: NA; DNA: TGCGCCAGCAGCTTTGGCGGGTCGGGTGGCTACACCTTC; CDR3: CASSFGGSGGYTF
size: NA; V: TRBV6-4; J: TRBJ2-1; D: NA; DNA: TGTGCCAGCCCATTTAGGGCGGGAATTGGCAATGAGCAGTTCTTC; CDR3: CASPFRAGIGNEQFF
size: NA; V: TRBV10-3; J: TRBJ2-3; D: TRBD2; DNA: TGTGCCATCAGCGAAAGCGGGAGCAGCACAGATACGCAGTATTTT; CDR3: CAISESGSSTDTQYF
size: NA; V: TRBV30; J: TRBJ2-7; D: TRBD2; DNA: TGTGCCTGGAGCCGCCGGGACTACTTCTACGAGCAGTACTTC; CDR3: CAWSRRDYFYEQYF
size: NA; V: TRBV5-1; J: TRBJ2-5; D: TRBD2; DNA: TGCGCCAGCAGCTTGGTGCTAGCGGGGTACCAAGAGACCCAGTACTTC; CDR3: CASSLVLAGYQETQYF
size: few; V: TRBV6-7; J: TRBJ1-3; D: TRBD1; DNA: TGTGCCAGCAGTTACGGGACAGGGGGAAACACCATATATTTT; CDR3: CASSYGTGGNTIYF
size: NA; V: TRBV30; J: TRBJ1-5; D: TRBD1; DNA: TGTGCCTGGACTCCGGGACAGGGGAGTTATCAGCCCCAGCATTTT; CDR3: CAWTPGQGSYQPQHF
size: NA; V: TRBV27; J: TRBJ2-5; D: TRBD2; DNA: TGTGCCAGCAGCCACTCCCGGGGACTAGTGTCTCAAGAGACCCAGTACTTC; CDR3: CASSHSRGLVSQETQYF
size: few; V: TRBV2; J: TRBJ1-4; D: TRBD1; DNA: TGTGCCAGCAGGGACAGGGCACAGAATGAAAAACTGTTTTTT; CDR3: CASRDRAQNEKLFF
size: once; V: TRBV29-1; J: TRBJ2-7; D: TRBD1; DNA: TGCAGCGCACGAGGGACAGGGGCCTACGAGCAGTACTTC; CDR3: CSARGTGAYEQYF
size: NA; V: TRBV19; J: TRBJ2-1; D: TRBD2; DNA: TGTGCCAGACGCGCTAGCGGGAGGACCCACTCCTACAATGAGCAGTTCTTC; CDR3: CARRASGRTHSYNEQFF
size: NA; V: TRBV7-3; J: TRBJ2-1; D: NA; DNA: TGTGCCAGCAGCCCCACCCCCCGCAGGGGAAGCGATGAGCAGTTCTTC; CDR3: CASSPTPRRGSDEQFF
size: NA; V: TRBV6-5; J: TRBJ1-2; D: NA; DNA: TGTGCCAGCAGTTACTCGGCTCCGAGACATAACTATGGCTACACCTTC; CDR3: CASSYSAPRHNYGYTF
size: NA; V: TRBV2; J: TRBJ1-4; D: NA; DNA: TGTGCCAGCAGTTCCGGACTGGATGAAAAACTGTTTTTT; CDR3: CASSSGLDEKLFF
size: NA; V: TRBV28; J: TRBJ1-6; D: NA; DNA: TGTGCCAGCAGTCCCGCCGGACAGTCCAATAATTCACCCCTCCACTTT; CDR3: CASSPAGQSNNSPLHF
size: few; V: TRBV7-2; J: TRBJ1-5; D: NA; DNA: TGTGCCAGCAGCTTAGCCACAGGTAAACCTCAGCCCCAGCATTTT; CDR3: CASSLATGKPQPQHF
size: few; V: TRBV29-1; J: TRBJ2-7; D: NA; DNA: TGCAGCGTGGCCCGGGATCACTCCTACGAGCAGTACTTC; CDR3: CSVARDHSYEQYF
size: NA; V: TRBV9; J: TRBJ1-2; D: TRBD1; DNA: TGTGCCAGCAGCGTAGGACAGGGGAATGGGGGCTATGGCTACACCTTC; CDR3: CASSVGQGNGGYGYTF
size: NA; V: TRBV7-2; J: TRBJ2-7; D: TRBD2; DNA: TGTGCCAGCAGCGCAGGACTAGCGGGAGGAGGTGGAGAGCAGTACTTC; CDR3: CASSAGLAGGGGEQYF
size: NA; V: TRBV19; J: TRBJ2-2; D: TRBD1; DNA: TGTGCCAGTAGTATCTACGCACAGGGGAGTTTGAACACCGGGGAGCTGTTTTTT; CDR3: CASSIYAQGSLNTGELFF
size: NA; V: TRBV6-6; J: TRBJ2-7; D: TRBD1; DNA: TGTGCCAGCAGTCGCGTGGGACAGGGGTACGAGCAGTACTTC; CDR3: CASSRVGQGYEQYF
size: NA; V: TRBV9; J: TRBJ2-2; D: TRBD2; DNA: TGTACCAGCAGCGTAGTATTAGCGGGAGACACCGGGGAGCTGTTTTTT; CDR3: CTSSVVLAGDTGELFF
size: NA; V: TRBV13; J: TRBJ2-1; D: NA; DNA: TGTGCCAGCAGCACATTCCTCAATGAGCAGTTCTTC; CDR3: CASSTFLNEQFF
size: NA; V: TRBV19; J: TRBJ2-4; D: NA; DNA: TGTGCCAGTAGTATAATCCCAGGGATCACAAAAAACATTCAGTACTTC; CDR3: CASSIIPGITKNIQYF
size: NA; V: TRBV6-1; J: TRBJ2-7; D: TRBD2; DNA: TGTGCCAGCAGTGGACTAGCGGCGCTTAGCTCCTACGAGCAGTACTTC; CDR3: CASSGLAALSSYEQYF
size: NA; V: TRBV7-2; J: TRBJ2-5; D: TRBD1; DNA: TGTGCCAGCAGCAGACAGGGAATCGGGGTGGGGGAGACCCAGTACTTC; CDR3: CASSRQGIGVGETQYF
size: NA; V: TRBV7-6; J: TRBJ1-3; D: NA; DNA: TGTGCCAGCAGCTTAGAGAGGGGAAACACCATATATTTT; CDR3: CASSLERGNTIYF
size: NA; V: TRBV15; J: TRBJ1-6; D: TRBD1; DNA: TGTGCCACCAGCAGAGGAGACAGGGGGCTTAGCTCCTATAATTCCCCCCTCCACTTT; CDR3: CATSRGDRGLSSYNSPLHF
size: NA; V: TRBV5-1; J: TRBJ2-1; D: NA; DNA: TGCGCCAGCAGCTTGCAGACAGGAGCCTACAATGAGCAGTTCTTC; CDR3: CASSLQTGAYNEQFF
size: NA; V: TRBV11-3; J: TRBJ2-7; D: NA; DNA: TGTGCCAGCAGCTTACGGGTGCTGAGCTCCTACGAGCAGTACTTC; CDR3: CASSLRVLSSYEQYF
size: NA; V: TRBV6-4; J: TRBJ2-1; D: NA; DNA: TGTGCCAGCAGTTCTAGGACTAATCAACATGAGCAGTTCTTC; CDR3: CASSSRTNQHEQFF
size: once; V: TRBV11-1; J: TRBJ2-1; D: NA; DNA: TGTGCCAGCAGCTTAAGGGCAGGGCGTTCCTACAATGAGCAGTTCTTC; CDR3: CASSLRAGRSYNEQFF
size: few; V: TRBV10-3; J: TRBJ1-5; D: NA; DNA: TGTGCCACCAACGGAGGAGGCGCGGGCAATCAGCCCCAGCATTTT; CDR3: CATNGGGAGNQPQHF
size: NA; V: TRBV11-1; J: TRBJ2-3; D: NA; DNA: TGTGCCAGCAGCTTAGGGGCAGTCGGCACAGATACGCAGTATTTT; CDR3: CASSLGAVGTDTQYF
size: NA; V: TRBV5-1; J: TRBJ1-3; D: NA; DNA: TGCGCCAGCAGCATTCTACAGGGTTCCTCTGGAAACACCATATATTTT; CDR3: CASSILQGSSGNTIYF
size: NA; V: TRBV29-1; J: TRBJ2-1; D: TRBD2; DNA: TGCAGCATCCGACGGACTAGCGGATACAATGAGCAGTTCTTC; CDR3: CSIRRTSGYNEQFF
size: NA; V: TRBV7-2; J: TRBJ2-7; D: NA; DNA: TGTGCCAGCAGCCCTCCCTCCTACGAGCAGTACTTC; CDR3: CASSPPSYEQYF
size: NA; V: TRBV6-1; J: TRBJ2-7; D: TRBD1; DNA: TGTGCCAGTACAGGGGATAGCTACGAGCAGTACTTC; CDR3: CASTGDSYEQYF
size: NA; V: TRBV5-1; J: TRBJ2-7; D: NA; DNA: TGCGCCAGCAGCCCGGGACTCTACGAGCAGTACTTC; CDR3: CASSPGLYEQYF
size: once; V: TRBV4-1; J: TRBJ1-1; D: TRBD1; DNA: TGCGCCAGCAGCCAGTTTAGAGGACAGGGCGGGAACACTGAAGCTTTCTTT; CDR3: CASSQFRGQGGNTEAFF
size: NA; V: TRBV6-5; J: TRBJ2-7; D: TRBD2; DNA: TGTGCCAGCAGCCTGACTAGCGGGAGCTACGAGCAGTACTTC; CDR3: CASSLTSGSYEQYF
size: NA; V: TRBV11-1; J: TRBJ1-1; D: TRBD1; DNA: TGTGCCAGCAGTCCTGACAGGGGGAACACTGAAGCTTTCTTT; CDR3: CASSPDRGNTEAFF
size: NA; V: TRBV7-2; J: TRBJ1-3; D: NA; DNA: TGTGCCAGCAGCTTAGTTGGAGGGGTCTCTGGAAACACCATATATTTT; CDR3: CASSLVGGVSGNTIYF